What follows is one T cell receptor beta chain and its context. Its specificity is not known. This entry comes from a study of cytomegalovirus exposure and HLA in healthy donors. The study's findings and limits: The study designated some 180 TCR beta chains cytomegalovirus-associated. Prior analysis indicated that the majority of TCR beta V segments exhibited productivity approximately 87% or approximately 30% of the time. What a later analysis reportedly showed was that an Asian-associated ancestry cluster had fewer N-insertions than the approximately 700-donor mean. Within a later analysis, the majority of CMV-associated TCR beta chains appeared HLA-restricted.

This CDR3 contains 13 residues. V shed 4 bases, J shed 6 bases, and the junction held 3 bases outside the gene matches. Per germline, CDR1 SGHRS and CDR2 YFSETQ. The PCR used 60 Vbeta and 13 Jbeta primers. Assay used: immunoSEQ multiplex PCR; TCRdb lists only in-frame clones, some missing. This table holds some 200,000 clones, 75% to 85% found once. The chain combines TRBV5-1 with TRBJ2-2, with 7 bases fitting TRBD1. Input material: PBMCs. This sequence originates from a woman aged 45-65 years in good health and CMV-seropositive. In nucleotides, the CDR3 is TGCGCCAGCAGCAACGACAGGGCCGGGGAGCTGTTTTTT. This sequence encodes CASSNDRAGELFF.